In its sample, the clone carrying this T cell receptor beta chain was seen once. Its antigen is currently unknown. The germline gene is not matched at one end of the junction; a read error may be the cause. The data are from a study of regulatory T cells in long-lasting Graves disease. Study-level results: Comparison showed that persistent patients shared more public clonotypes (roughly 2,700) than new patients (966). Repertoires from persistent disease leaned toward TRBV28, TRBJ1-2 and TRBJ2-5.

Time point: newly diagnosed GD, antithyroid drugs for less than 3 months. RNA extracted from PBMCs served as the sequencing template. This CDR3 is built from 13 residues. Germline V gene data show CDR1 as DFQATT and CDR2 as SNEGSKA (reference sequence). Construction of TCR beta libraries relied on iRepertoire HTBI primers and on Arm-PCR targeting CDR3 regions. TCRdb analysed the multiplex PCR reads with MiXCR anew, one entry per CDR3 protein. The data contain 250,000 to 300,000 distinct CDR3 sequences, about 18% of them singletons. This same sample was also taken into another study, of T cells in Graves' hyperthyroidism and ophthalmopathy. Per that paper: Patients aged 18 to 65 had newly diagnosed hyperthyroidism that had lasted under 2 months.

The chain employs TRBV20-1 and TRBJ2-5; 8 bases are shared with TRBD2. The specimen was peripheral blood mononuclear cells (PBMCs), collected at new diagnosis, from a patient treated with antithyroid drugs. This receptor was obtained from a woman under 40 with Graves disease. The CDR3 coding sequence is TGCAGTGCGAGAGGGTTAGCGGGGGAGACCCAGTACTTC. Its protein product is CSARGLAGETQYF.